These 10 T cell receptor beta chains were all obtained from the same sample, sequenced in a study of CD8 T cells in Susac syndrome. Reverse transcription of roughly 0.5 to 1 ug RNA was carried out with random hexamers. TCRdb reprocessed the immunoSEQ multiplex PCR reads with MiXCR, giving one entry per CDR3 protein. The sample lists about 240,000 distinct CDR3 sequences; 90% to 96% were seen once. Sequenced input: CD4+ T cells from PBMCs. The source is a human donor with Susac syndrome.

The chain links TRBV29-1 to TRBJ2-7; D is possibly TRBD2 (7 bases). CDR1 is SQVTM and CDR2 is ANQGSEA in the germline V gene. V lost 6 bases to trimming and J lost 6 bases, with 18 bases between them. The CDR3 spans 13 residues. The CDR3 DNA follows: TGCAGCGTCCAAGCCATGAGGGGGGGCGAGCAGTACTTC. Its translation is CSVQAMRGGEQYF.

J is TRBJ2-3 and V is TRBV29-1; D remains ambiguous. Germline V gene lookup returns CDR1 SQVTM and CDR2 ANQGSEA. The CDR3 is 14 residues long. Here the CDR3 reads CTVGRGSVTDTQYF. CDR3 DNA: TGCACCGTCGGTCGTGGATCCGTCACAGATACGCAGTATTTT.

V is TRBV27 and J is TRBJ2-7, with D possibly called TRBD1 or TRBD2 (5 bases each). From germline, CDR1 is MNHEY and CDR2 SMNVEV (reference sequence). CDR3 length: 13 amino acids. Trimming removed 6 bases from V and 0 bases from J, with 9 bases in between. CDR3 in amino acids: CASRGRSSYEQYF. As DNA, the CDR3 is TGTGCCAGCAGGGGACGGAGCTCCTACGAGCAGTACTTC.

This clonotype appeared a single time. The chain has TRBV11-2 and TRBJ2-1, with no clear D. V lost 4 bases and J lost 9, with 7 bases in between. The CDR3 covers 11 residues. Per the germline V gene, CDR1 is SGHAT and CDR2 is FQNNGV. As DNA, the CDR3 is TGTGCCAGCAGCTACGCAGGTGAGCAGTTCTTC. It encodes CASSYAGEQFF.

Written as DNA, the CDR3 is TGTGCCATCTCCTTAGAGATCTACGAGCAGTACTTC. Amino acids: CAISLEIYEQYF. The gene calls are TRBV2 and TRBJ2-7; D call uncertain. Deletions cut 10 bases from V and 3 bases from J, with 13 bases between. Per germline, CDR1 SNHLY and CDR2 FYNNEI. The CDR3 is 12 residues long.

This clonotype appeared a few times. The chain carries TRBV9 and TRBJ2-3; D unclear. Trimming stripped 5 bases from V and 5 bases from J, with 6 bases between. This CDR3 contains 11 residues. Germline V gene lookup returns CDR1 SGDLS and CDR2 YYNGEE. The CDR3 nucleotides are TGTGCCAGCAGTGTTGGAGATACGCAGTATTTT. Amino acids: CASSVGDTQYF.

The chain couples TRBV5-4 to TRBJ2-5, with D perhaps matching TRBD2 (7 bases). V was trimmed by 6 bases and J by 5 bases, leaving 14 bases between them. Germline assignment: CDR1 SGHNT and CDR2 YYREEE (reference sequence). CDR3 size: 13 residues. The CDR3 nucleotides are TGTGCCAGCAAAGACGGGGGGCTGGAGACCCAGTACTTC. This gives the protein CASKDGGLETQYF. The whole variable domain, remainder taken from reference TRBV5-4 and TRBJ2-5, is ETGVTQSPTHLIKTRGQQVTLRCSSQSGHNTVSWYQQALGQGPQFIFQYYREEENGRGNFPPRFSGLQFPNYSSELNVNALELDDSALYLCASKDGGLETQYFGPGTRLLVL.

The gene calls are TRBV4-1 and TRBJ2-1, with TRBD2 matching 11 bases. Germline CDR1 MGHRA, CDR2 YSYEKL. With V trimmed by 6 bases and J by 6 bases, 4 bases remained unmatched. The CDR3 totals 14 residues. CDR3: CASRRLAGLNEQFF. The CDR3, as DNA: TGCGCCAGCAGAAGACTAGCGGGACTCAATGAGCAGTTCTTC.

The V call is TRBV3-1, the J call TRBJ2-5, with D perhaps TRBD1 (6 bases). This CDR3 has 15 residues. Germline CDR1 is LGHDT and CDR2 is YNNKEL (reference sequence). V shed 3 bases and J shed 2 bases, with 13 bases lying between them. The CDR3 DNA reads as TGTGCCAGCAGCCACTCCCGGACAGCGCAAGAGACCCAGTACTTC. Translated: CASSHSRTAQETQYF.

The V gene is TRBV5-1, the J gene TRBJ2-1, with TRBD1 matching 7 bases. The CDR3 runs 15 residues. The V gene's germline CDR1 is SGHRS and CDR2 YFSETQ. Trimming at V came to 4 bases and at J to 3 bases, leaving 7 bases not matched to a gene. CDR3: CASSLIRDSYNEQFF. CDR3 nucleotides: TGCGCCAGCAGCCTAATAAGGGACAGCTACAATGAGCAGTTCTTC. The full variable domain, completed using reference TRBV5-1 and TRBJ2-1, is KAGVTQTPRYLIKTRGQQVTLSCSPISGHRSVSWYQQTPGQGLQFLFEYFSETQRNKGNFPGRFSGRQFSNSRSEMNVSTLELGDSALYLCASSLIRDSYNEQFFGPGTRLTVL.